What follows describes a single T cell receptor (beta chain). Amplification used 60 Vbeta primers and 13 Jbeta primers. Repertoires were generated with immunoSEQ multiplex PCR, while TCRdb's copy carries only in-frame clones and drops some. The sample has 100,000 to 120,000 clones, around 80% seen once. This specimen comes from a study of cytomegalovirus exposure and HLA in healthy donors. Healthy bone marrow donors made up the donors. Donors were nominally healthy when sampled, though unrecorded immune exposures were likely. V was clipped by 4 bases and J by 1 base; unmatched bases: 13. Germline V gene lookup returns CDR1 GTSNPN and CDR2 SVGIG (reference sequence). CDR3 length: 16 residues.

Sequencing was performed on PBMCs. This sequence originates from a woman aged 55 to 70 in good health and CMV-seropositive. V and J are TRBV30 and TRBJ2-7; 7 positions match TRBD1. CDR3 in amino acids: CAWKNPDRVYSYEQYF. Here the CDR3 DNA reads TGTGCCTGGAAAAACCCTGACAGGGTCTATTCCTACGAGCAGTACTTC.